This is a list of T cell receptor beta chains from one sample in a study of blood T cell dynamics during melanoma immunotherapy. Sequenced by immunoSEQ multiplex PCR; TCRdb stores in-frame clones only, minus some. The table records 9,000 to 13,000 clones, 80% to 90% of them present only once. This specimen was blood, taken from a patient treated with checkpoint blockade. The receptors were sampled from a human donor with melanoma. Both conserved end residues are part of each CDR3. D genes are given only for firm matches. Expanded clones are given a class, and other clones once, few, many or no size at all.

>.|few|TRBJ2-5|TRBV7-2|13
CASSLALGETQYF
TGTGCCAGCAGCTTAGCGTTGGGGGAGACCCAGTACTTC
>.|.|TRBJ2-3|TRBV19|14
CARSKGAWGDTQYF
TGTGCCAGATCAAAAGGGGCTTGGGGAGATACGCAGTATTTT
>TRBD2|.|TRBJ2-3|TRBV4-3|16
CASSQDMGLAGGTQYF
TGCGCCAGCAGCCAAGATATGGGACTAGCGGGGGGTACGCAGTATTTT
>TRBD1|few|TRBJ1-1|TRBV7-9|14
CATDRGLRDTEAFF
TGTGCCACCGACAGGGGGTTAAGGGACACTGAAGCTTTCTTT
>.|.|TRBJ2-1|TRBV9|11
CASSVTDEQFF
TGTGCCAGCAGCGTAACGGATGAGCAGTTCTTC
>TRBD1|.|TRBJ1-2|TRBV7-3|15
CASSPQDRRDYGYTF
TGTGCCAGCAGCCCCCAGGACAGGCGGGACTATGGCTACACCTTC
>TRBD1|.|TRBJ2-7|TRBV29-1|14
CSVDLGQGSYEQYF
TGCAGCGTTGATCTGGGACAGGGGAGCTACGAGCAGTACTTC
>.|.|TRBJ2-7|TRBV13|14
CASSYASSSYEQYF
TGTGCCAGCAGCTACGCTTCCTCCTCCTACGAGCAGTACTTC
>.|.|TRBJ1-4|TRBV19|14
CATMEWGGDEKLFF
TGTGCCACCATGGAGTGGGGCGGTGATGAAAAACTGTTTTTT
>TRBD1|.|TRBJ2-4|TRBV10-3|17
CAISPGTVPGAKNIQYF
TGTGCCATCAGTCCCGGGACAGTCCCGGGAGCCAAAAACATTCAGTACTTC
>.|.|TRBJ2-3|TRBV27|15
CASSLTPGLQDTQYF
TGTGCCAGCAGCCTAACCCCCGGACTGCAAGATACGCAGTATTTT
>TRBD1|.|TRBJ1-2|TRBV5-6|15
CASSDTRDRGHGYTF
TGTGCCAGCAGCGACACCCGGGACAGGGGGCATGGCTACACCTTC
>.|.|TRBJ2-7|TRBV5-6|16
CASSSLMDLIPYEQYF
TGTGCCAGCAGCTCTCTAATGGACTTGATACCCTACGAGCAGTACTTC
>.|.|TRBJ1-2|TRBV2|17
CASSVKGIEVSSYGYTF
TGTGCCAGCAGTGTAAAAGGAATCGAAGTTAGTAGCTATGGCTACACCTTC
>.|few|TRBJ1-1|TRBV5-1|13
CASSLVGYAEAFF
TGCGCCAGCAGCTTGGTGGGGTACGCTGAAGCTTTCTTT
>TRBD1|.|TRBJ1-2|TRBV19|13
CASSPDREYGYTF
TGTGCCAGTAGTCCAGACAGGGAATATGGCTACACCTTC
>TRBD1|.|TRBJ1-2|TRBV9|16
CASSVGGTGDYYGYTF
TGTGCCAGCAGCGTAGGGGGGACAGGGGACTACTATGGCTACACCTTC
>.|.|TRBJ1-5|TRBV6-4|14
CASSERGGNQPQHF
TGTGCCAGCAGTGAACGTGGGGGCAATCAGCCCCAGCATTTT
>TRBD2|.|TRBJ2-5|TRBV6-1|15
CASSEALGGGETQYF
TGTGCCAGCAGTGAAGCGCTTGGGGGGGGAGAGACCCAGTACTTC
>TRBD1|.|TRBJ2-1|TRBV27|15
CASSASGTGNNEQFF
TGTGCCAGCAGTGCCTCCGGGACAGGGAACAATGAGCAGTTCTTC
>.|.|TRBJ2-5|TRBV30|13
CAWSTGGVETQYF
TGTGCCTGGAGTACCGGGGGAGTAGAGACCCAGTACTTC
>.|.|TRBJ1-1|TRBV5-1|13
CASSLTLNTEAFF
TGCGCCAGCAGCTTGACGTTGAACACTGAAGCTTTCTTT
>.|.|TRBJ1-1|TRBV5-6|16
CASSADPTGLNTEAFF
TGTGCCAGCAGCGCCGACCCGACAGGCTTGAACACTGAAGCTTTCTTT
>.|once|TRBJ2-7|TRBV19|14
CASSMGTLDYEQYF
TGTGCCAGTAGTATGGGGACGCTAGACTACGAGCAGTACTTC
>.|.|TRBJ2-5|TRBV29-1|12
CSVVRQGETQYF
TGCAGCGTTGTAAGGCAGGGAGAGACCCAGTACTTC
>.|.|TRBJ2-4|TRBV28|14
CASRLPGVINIQYF
TGTGCCAGCAGACTCCCGGGGGTGATAAACATTCAGTACTTC
>.|.|TRBJ2-2|TRBV7-6|14
CASLSHRHTGELFF
TGTGCCAGCCTATCCCACAGACACACCGGGGAGCTGTTTTTT
>.|.|TRBJ2-2|TRBV18|14
CASSPQPGSRELFF
TGTGCCAGCTCACCTCAGCCCGGGTCGAGGGAGCTGTTTTTT
>.|.|TRBJ1-6|TRBV30|17
CAWSMSGRSSYNSPLHF
TGTGCCTGGAGCATGTCGGGTAGGAGCTCCTATAATTCACCCCTCCACTTT
>TRBD1|.|TRBJ1-2|TRBV6-6|12
CASTQGALGYTF
TGTGCCAGCACGCAGGGGGCCTTGGGCTACACCTTC
>.|.|TRBJ2-5|TRBV11-3|11
CASSLGETQYF
TGTGCCAGCAGCTTAGGAGAGACCCAGTACTTC
>.|.|TRBJ2-1|TRBV6-4|12
CASSDGGSEQFF
TGTGCCAGCAGTGACGGGGGAAGTGAGCAGTTCTTC
>TRBD1|.|TRBJ1-4|TRBV9|15
CASSPRDRGNEKLFF
TGTGCCAGCAGCCCCCGGGACAGGGGAAATGAAAAACTGTTTTTT
>TRBD1|.|TRBJ1-5|TRBV5-8|15
CASSSGTGGHQPQHF
TGTGCCAGCAGTTCCGGGACAGGGGGCCATCAGCCCCAGCATTTT
>.|.|TRBJ2-6|TRBV6-5|16
CASSYSRYSGANVLTF
TGTGCCAGCAGTTACTCGAGATACTCTGGGGCCAACGTCCTGACTTTC
>.|.|TRBJ1-2|TRBV5-8|13
CASSSDSNYGYTF
TGTGCCAGCAGCTCGGACAGTAACTATGGCTACACCTTC
>.|.|TRBJ2-6|TRBV6-1|19
CASSETSTSRQSRANVLTF
TGTGCCAGCAGTGAGACATCCACAAGCAGACAAAGTCGGGCCAACGTCCTGACTTTC
>.|.|TRBJ2-6|TRBV12-5|13
CASGLAGANVLTF
TGTGCTAGTGGTTTGGCCGGGGCCAACGTCCTGACTTTC
>.|.|TRBJ1-6|TRBV7-9|16
CASSPTRASKNSPLHF
TGTGCCAGCAGCCCAACGCGCGCCTCGAAGAATTCACCCCTCCACTTT
>.|.|TRBJ1-3|TRBV7-2|17
CASSQRVGGRSGNTIYF
TGCGCCAGCAGCCAACGTGTAGGCGGCCGCTCTGGAAACACCATATATTTT
>.|.|TRBJ1-3|TRBV9|15
CASSVDGRPGNTIYF
TGTGCCAGCAGCGTAGATGGGAGACCTGGAAACACCATATATTTT
>.|.|TRBJ2-3|TRBV20-1|11
CSATVADTQYF
TGCAGTGCCACCGTCGCAGATACGCAGTATTTT
>.|.|TRBJ1-2|TRBV7-2|12
CASSLDGNGYTF
TGTGCCAGCAGCTTAGACGGGAATGGCTACACCTTC
>TRBD2|once|TRBJ2-3|TRBV7-2|14
CASSLGGGLDTQYF
TGTGCCAGCAGCTTAGGCGGGGGGTTAGATACGCAGTATTTT
>TRBD1|.|TRBJ1-2|TRBV19|14
CASSLDRGLGGYTF
TGTGCCAGTAGCCTGGACAGGGGACTGGGCGGCTACACCTTC